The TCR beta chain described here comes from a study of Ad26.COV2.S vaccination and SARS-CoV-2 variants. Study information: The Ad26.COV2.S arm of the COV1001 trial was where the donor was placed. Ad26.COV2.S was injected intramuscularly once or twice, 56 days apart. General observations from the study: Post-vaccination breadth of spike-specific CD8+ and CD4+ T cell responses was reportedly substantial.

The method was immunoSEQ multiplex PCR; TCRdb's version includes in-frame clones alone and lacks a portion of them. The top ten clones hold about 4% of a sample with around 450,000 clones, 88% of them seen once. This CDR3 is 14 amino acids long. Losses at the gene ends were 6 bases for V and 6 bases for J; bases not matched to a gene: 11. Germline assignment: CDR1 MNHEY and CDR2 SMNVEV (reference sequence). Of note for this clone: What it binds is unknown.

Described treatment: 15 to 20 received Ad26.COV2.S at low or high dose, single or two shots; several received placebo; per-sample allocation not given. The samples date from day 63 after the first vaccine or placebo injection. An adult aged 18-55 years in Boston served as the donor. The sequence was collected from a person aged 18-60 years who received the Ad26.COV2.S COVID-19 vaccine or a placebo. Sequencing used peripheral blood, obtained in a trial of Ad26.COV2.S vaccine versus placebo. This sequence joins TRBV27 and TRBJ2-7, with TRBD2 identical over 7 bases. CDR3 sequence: CASRNIGVAGEQYF. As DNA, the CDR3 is TGTGCCAGCAGAAATATCGGGGTAGCGGGCGAGCAGTACTTC.